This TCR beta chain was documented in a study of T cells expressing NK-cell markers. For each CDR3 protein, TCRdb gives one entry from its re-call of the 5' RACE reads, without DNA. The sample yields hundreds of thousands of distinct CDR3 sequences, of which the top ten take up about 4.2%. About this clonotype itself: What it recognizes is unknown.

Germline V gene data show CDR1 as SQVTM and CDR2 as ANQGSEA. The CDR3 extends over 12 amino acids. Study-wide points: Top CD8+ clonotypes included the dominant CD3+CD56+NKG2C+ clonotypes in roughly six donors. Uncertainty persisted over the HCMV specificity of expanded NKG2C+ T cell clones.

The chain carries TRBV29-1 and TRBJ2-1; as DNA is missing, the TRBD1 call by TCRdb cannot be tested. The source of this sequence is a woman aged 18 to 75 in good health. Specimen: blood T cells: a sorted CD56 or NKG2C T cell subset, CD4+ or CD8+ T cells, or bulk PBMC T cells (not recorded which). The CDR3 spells CSVWGIHNEQFF.